The 17 T cell receptor beta chains below come from one sample, sequenced in a study of cytomegalovirus exposure and HLA in healthy donors. This PCR relied on a set of 60 Vbeta primers and 13 Jbeta primers. Clones were read by immunoSEQ multiplex PCR, and TCRdb kept only the in-frame ones, dropping some. This sample has about 120,000 clones; roughly 70% occur once, and the top ten carry roughly 3%. Sequencing input: PBMCs. The receptor set was obtained from a middle-aged woman in good health and CMV-seropositive.

The chain carries TRBV7-9 and TRBJ2-3; maybe TRBD2 (6 bases). Germline loops: CDR1 SEHNR, CDR2 FQNEAQ (reference sequence). V was pared by 4 bases and J by 4 bases, with 9 bases between. This CDR3 has 13 residues. The CDR3 region has the DNA TGTGCCAGCAGCTCCCGGGACTCAGATACGCAGTATTTT. This sequence encodes CASSSRDSDTQYF.

The V gene is TRBV30, the J gene TRBJ1-2, with TRBD1 matching 7 bases. The CDR3 contains 14 residues. Trimming took 5 bases from V and 4 from J; bases not matched to a gene: 10. The germline V gene encodes CDR1 GTSNPN and CDR2 SVGIG (reference sequence). In DNA form, the CDR3 reads TGTGCCTGGGAGCCTCCAGGGGGATTCTATGGCTACACCTTC. This translates into CAWEPPGGFYGYTF.

V and J are TRBV5-6 and TRBJ2-3, with unresolved D. CDR1 is SGHDT, CDR2 YYEEEE, per germline. The V and J ends lost 4 bases and 2 bases respectively, with 5 bases between them. This CDR3 has 12 amino acids. This CDR3 reads CASSLYTDTQYF. Here the CDR3 DNA reads TGTGCCAGCAGCCTTTACACAGATACGCAGTATTTT.

This chain connects TRBV20-1 to TRBJ2-3; no firm D call. Germline-derived CDR1 and CDR2 are DFQATT and SNEGSKA (reference sequence). The CDR3 has 11 amino acids. The V and J ends lost 2 bases and 3 bases respectively, with 3 bases between them. CDR3 loop: CSARTTDTQYF. CDR3 sequence (DNA): TGCAGTGCTAGAACAACAGATACGCAGTATTTT.

The chain combines TRBV7-9 with TRBJ2-1; TRBD2 matches 8 bases. Germline CDR1 reads SEHNR; CDR2 reads FQNEAQ (reference sequence). V lost 1 base and J lost 10; bases outside the gene matches: 21. The CDR3 sequence is 19 residues long. In DNA form, the CDR3 reads TGTGCCAGCAGCTTAGAGGGAACAGGAGGTAGCGGGGACGGTTGGGAGCAGTTCTTC. Protein product: CASSLEGTGGSGDGWEQFF.

V gene TRBV7-8 combines with J gene TRBJ1-1; maybe TRBD1 (6 bases). CDR1 and CDR2 (germline): SGHVS, FQNEAQ. This CDR3 spans 17 amino acids. V was shortened by 0 bases and J by 4 bases, with 18 bases between the two germline ends. DNA for the CDR3: TGTGCCAGCAGCTTAGCGATTACCAGGGGTGGAAGCACTGAAGCTTTCTTT. Translation gives CASSLAITRGGSTEAFF. Drawing the rest from reference TRBV7-8 and TRBJ1-1, the complete variable domain is GAGVSQSPRYKVAKRGQDVALRCDPISGHVSLFWYQQALGQGPEFLTYFQNEAQLDKSGLPSDRFFAERPEGSVSTLKIQRTQQEDSAVYLCASSLAITRGGSTEAFFGQGTRLTVV.

The V call is TRBV2, the J call TRBJ1-3; unclear D gene. The germline CDR1 and CDR2 sequences are SNHLY and FYNNEI. Trimming removed 3 bases at V and 4 bases at J, with 10 bases between. The CDR3 is made up of 14 amino acids. The CDR3 nucleotides read TGTGCCAGCAGTGATCGGGAACTAGGAAACACCATATATTTT. It is translated as CASSDRELGNTIYF.

The V gene is TRBV15, the J gene TRBJ2-2; D possibly corresponds to TRBD2 (6 bases). The germline V gene encodes CDR1 LNHNV and CDR2 YYDKDF (reference sequence). The CDR3 contains 15 residues. V lost 0 bases to trimming and J lost 5 bases, with 10 bases between them. The CDR3 nucleotides are TGTGCCACCAGCAGAGAGGCGGGGCCTACCGGGGAGCTGTTTTTT. Its translation: CATSREAGPTGELFF. Variable domain in full (rest from reference TRBV15 and TRBJ2-2): DAMVIQNPRYQVTQFGKPVTLSCSQTLNHNVMYWYQQKSSQAPKLLFHYYDKDFNNEADTPDNFQSRRPNTSFCFLDIRSPGLGDTAMYLCATSREAGPTGELFFGEGSRLTVL.

This chain links TRBV5-1 with TRBJ2-3; TRBD2 matches at 10 bases. The V gene's germline CDR1 is SGHRS and CDR2 YFSETQ. V trimming: 0 bases; J trimming: 5 bases; junction bases outside the gene matches: 9. CDR3 length: 17 residues. The CDR3 coding sequence is TGCGCCAGCAGCTTGGATAAGCGGGAGGGCCGAGAAGATACGCAGTATTTT. It is translated as CASSLDKREGREDTQYF. Variable domain in full (rest from reference TRBV5-1 and TRBJ2-3): KAGVTQTPRYLIKTRGQQVTLSCSPISGHRSVSWYQQTPGQGLQFLFEYFSETQRNKGNFPGRFSGRQFSNSRSEMNVSTLELGDSALYLCASSLDKREGREDTQYFGPGTRLTVL.

V and J are TRBV5-1 and TRBJ1-3; unclear D gene. Germline CDR1 and CDR2: SGHRS and YFSETQ. This CDR3 has 13 amino acids. Trimming pared 4 bases from V and 4 bases from J, leaving 9 bases between. CDR3 DNA sequence: TGCGCCAGCAGCCCCGACACGGGAAACACCATATATTTT. It specifies CASSPDTGNTIYF. Drawing the rest from reference TRBV5-1 and TRBJ1-3, the complete variable domain is KAGVTQTPRYLIKTRGQQVTLSCSPISGHRSVSWYQQTPGQGLQFLFEYFSETQRNKGNFPGRFSGRQFSNSRSEMNVSTLELGDSALYLCASSPDTGNTIYFGEGSWLTVV.

The CDR3 coding sequence is TGCGCCAGCAGCGAAGGACAGGGGGCGGGCACTGAAGCTTTCTTT. Translated, it gives CASSEGQGAGTEAFF. The chain has TRBV5-1 and TRBJ1-1; 11 bases align to TRBD1. With V trimmed by 4 bases and J by 4 bases, 6 bases remained unmatched. Germline V gives CDR1 SGHRS, CDR2 YFSETQ. There are 15 residues in the CDR3.

In its sample, this clone was seen a few times. The rearrangement uses TRBV2 and TRBJ2-6, with D perhaps matching TRBD1 (6 bases). Deletions cut 6 bases from V and 13 bases from J, with 16 bases between. The CDR3 totals 13 residues. Germline assignment: CDR1 SNHLY and CDR2 FYNNEI. The CDR3 nucleotides are TGTGCCAGCAGGGCAGACAGGCTCGGGGTCCTGACTTTC. The encoded protein is CASRADRLGVLTF.

A few counts support this clone. The J gene is TRBJ2-5, the V gene TRBV7-2; the match to TRBD2 covers 7 bases. Germline-derived CDR1 and CDR2 are SGHTA and FQGNSA. V was pared by 2 bases and J by 5 bases, with 14 bases of the junction left unmatched. The CDR3 has 17 residues. For the CDR3, the DNA is TGTGCCAGCAGCTTAAGTCCGCAGCGGGGCACTCTGGAGACCCAGTACTTC. Translated, it gives CASSLSPQRGTLETQYF. The full variable domain, rest sourced from reference TRBV7-2 and TRBJ2-5, is GAGVSQSPSNKVTEKGKDVELRCDPISGHTALYWYRQSLGQGLEFLIYFQGNSAPDKSGLPSDRFSAERTGGSVSTLTIQRTQQEDSAVYLCASSLSPQRGTLETQYFGPGTRLLVL.

This chain uses TRBV9 with TRBJ1-6; 7 bases map to TRBD1. The junction had 3 bases not matched to a gene; V was cut back by 3 bases and J by 0 bases. CDR3 length: 16 amino acids. Germline CDR1 is SGDLS and CDR2 is YYNGEE. Here the CDR3 DNA reads TGTGCCAGCAGCGCCCGGACAGGCTCCTATAATTCACCCCTCCACTTT. Protein product: CASSARTGSYNSPLHF.

This clone has more than one count but fewer than ten. The chain joins TRBV15 to TRBJ1-2, with D perhaps TRBD1 (5 bases). The V gene lost 5 bases and the J gene lost 6 bases, with 28 bases spanning the gap. This CDR3 is built from 18 residues. The germline V gene encodes CDR1 LNHNV and CDR2 YYDKDF (reference sequence). Here the CDR3 DNA reads TGTGCCACCAGCCACTCCCCGCAGGGACTCGTGCCCACACATGGCTACACCTTC. Amino acid sequence: CATSHSPQGLVPTHGYTF.

This clone is a singleton in its sample. The chain is built from TRBV11-2 and TRBJ1-2; D is uncertain. Trimming left V 1 base short and J 6 bases short, with 15 bases between. Per germline, CDR1 SGHAT and CDR2 FQNNGV. This CDR3 contains 15 residues. DNA of the CDR3: TGTGCCAGCAGCTTAGTGCATGAAGTTCGGGATGGCTACACCTTC. This codes for CASSLVHEVRDGYTF.

The J gene is TRBJ2-7, the V gene TRBV7-3, with 8 positions matching TRBD2. Trimming took 5 bases from V and 3 from J; bases not matched to a gene: 6. The CDR3 loop spans 14 amino acids. Germline V gene sequence: CDR1 SGHTA, CDR2 FQGTGA. CDR3 DNA sequence: TGTGCCAGCAGCCAAAGCGCGGGGGGCTACGAGCAGTACTTC. It specifies CASSQSAGGYEQYF.